Reported below is one T cell receptor beta chain. Libraries were prepared by immunoSEQ multiplex PCR; TCRdb keeps only in-frame clonotypes and omits some of them. The table includes 150,000 to 200,000 clones, 90% to 97% detected once. This sample is drawn from a study of cytomegalovirus exposure and HLA in healthy donors. About the study: It was reported in a later analysis that the same platform had been used for the roughly 130 validation repertoires as for the 550 to 750 first-cohort repertoires.

Germline values: CDR1 SGHTA, CDR2 FQGTGA. V dropped 4 bases and J dropped 11; count of bases not matched to a gene: 13. The CDR3 runs to 14 residues. The chain couples TRBV7-3 to TRBJ2-5; 7 bases are a match to TRBD2. This receptor was identified in a woman aged 18-29 years in good health and CMV-seronegative. The sample was PBMCs. The CDR3: CASSSSGGLSEQYF. The CDR3 DNA sequence: TGTGCCAGCAGCTCCTCGGGAGGTTTAAGTGAGCAGTACTTC.